The T cell receptor (beta chain) described here comes from a study of blood T cell repertoires in COVID-19. How the authors handled the data: Amplification from reference gene primers served as the basis for estimated nucleated cell counts. Here immunoSEQ multiplex PCR was the method, and the copy in TCRdb shows in-frame clones only, minus some. D and trimming were read from the DNA, whereas the V and J calls and clone size are those reported in that table. Of 200,000 to 250,000 clones in the sample, 87% were seen once. Looked up from germline, CDR1 is MDHEN and CDR2 is SYDVKM. The V end lost 3 bases, the J end lost 3 bases, and 5 bases lay between the germline ends. The CDR3 is made up of 12 amino acids. The table lists this clone with a count of one.

V and J are TRBV28 and TRBJ1-2, with no clear D. Specimen: PBMCs or T cells enriched from blood (not recorded which). This receptor was identified in a man aged 25 to 40 who had recovered from COVID-19. The CDR3 protein is CASSLSYYGYTF. CDR3 bases: TGTGCCAGCAGTTTGTCCTACTATGGCTACACCTTC.